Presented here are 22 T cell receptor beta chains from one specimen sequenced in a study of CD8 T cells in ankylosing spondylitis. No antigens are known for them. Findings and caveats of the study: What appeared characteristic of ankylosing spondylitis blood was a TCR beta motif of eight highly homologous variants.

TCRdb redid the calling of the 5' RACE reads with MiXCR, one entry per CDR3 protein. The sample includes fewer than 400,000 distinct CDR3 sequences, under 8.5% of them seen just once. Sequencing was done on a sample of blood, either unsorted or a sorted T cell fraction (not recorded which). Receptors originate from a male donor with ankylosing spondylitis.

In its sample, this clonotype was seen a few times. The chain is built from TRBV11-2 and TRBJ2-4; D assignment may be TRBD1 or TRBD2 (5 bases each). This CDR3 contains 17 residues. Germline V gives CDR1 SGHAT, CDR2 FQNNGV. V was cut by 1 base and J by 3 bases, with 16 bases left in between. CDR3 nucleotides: TGTGCCAGCAGCTTAGTCAGGGCAGGGAGTGGCAAAAACATTCAGTACTTC. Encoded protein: CASSLVRAGSGKNIQYF.

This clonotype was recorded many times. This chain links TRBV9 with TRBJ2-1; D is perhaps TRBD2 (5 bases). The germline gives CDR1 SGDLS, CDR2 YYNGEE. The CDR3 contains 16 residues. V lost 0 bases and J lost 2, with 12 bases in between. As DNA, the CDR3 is TGTGCCAGCAGCGTAGCCTCTAGCACCACCTACAATGAGCAGTTCTTC. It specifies CASSVASSTTYNEQFF.

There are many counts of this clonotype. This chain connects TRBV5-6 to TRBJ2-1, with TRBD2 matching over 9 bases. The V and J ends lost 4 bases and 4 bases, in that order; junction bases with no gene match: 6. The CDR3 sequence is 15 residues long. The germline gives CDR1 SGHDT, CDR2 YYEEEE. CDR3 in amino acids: CASSLSGRWYNEQFF. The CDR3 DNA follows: TGTGCCAGCAGCCTGAGCGGGAGGTGGTACAATGAGCAGTTCTTC.

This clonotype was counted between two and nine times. The CDR3 DNA reads TGCGCCAGCAGCCCCCTAATCAAGGGCGGGGAGCTGTTTTTT. Translated, it gives CASSPLIKGGELFF. The gene calls are TRBV4-1 and TRBJ2-2; D unresolved. CDR3 size: 14 residues. V lost 4 bases and J 7 bases, leaving 13 bases between the germline ends. Germline CDR1 reads MGHRA; CDR2 reads YSYEKL.

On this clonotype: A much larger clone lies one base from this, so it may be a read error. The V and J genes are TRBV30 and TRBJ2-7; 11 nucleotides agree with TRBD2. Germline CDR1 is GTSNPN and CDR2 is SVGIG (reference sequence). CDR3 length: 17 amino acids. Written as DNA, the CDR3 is TGTGCCTGTAGTGATGGCCTAGCGGGAGGAGAGAGCTACGAGCAGTACTTC. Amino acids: CACSDGLAGGESYEQYF.

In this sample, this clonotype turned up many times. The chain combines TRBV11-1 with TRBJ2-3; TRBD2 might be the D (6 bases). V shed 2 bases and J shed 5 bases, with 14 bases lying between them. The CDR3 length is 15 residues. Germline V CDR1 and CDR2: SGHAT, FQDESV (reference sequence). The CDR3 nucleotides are TGTGCCAGCAGCTTAAACGGGAGAAGTATAGATACGCAGTATTTT. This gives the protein CASSLNGRSIDTQYF.

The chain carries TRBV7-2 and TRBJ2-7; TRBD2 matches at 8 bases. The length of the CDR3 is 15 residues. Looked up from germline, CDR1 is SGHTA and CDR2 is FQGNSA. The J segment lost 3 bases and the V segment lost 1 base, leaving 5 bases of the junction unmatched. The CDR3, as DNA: TGTGCCAGCAGCTTAGTCACCGGGAGGGACTACGAGCAGTACTTC. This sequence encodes CASSLVTGRDYEQYF.

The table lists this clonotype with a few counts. The CDR3 DNA is TGTGCCAGCAGTTTAGATCCGGAGTCCTACAATGAGCAGTTCTTC. This translates into CASSLDPESYNEQFF. The chain employs TRBV12-3 or TRBV12-4 and TRBJ2-1, with unresolved D. V lost 1 base to trimming and J lost 1 base, with 8 bases between them. The CDR3 is made up of 15 amino acids.

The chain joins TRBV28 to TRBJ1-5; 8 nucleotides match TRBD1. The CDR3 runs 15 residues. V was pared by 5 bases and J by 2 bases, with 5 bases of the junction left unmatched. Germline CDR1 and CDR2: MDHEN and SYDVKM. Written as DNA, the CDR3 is TGTGCCAGCAGTCCCTCGGACAGGGGCAATCAGCCCCAGCATTTT. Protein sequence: CASSPSDRGNQPQHF.

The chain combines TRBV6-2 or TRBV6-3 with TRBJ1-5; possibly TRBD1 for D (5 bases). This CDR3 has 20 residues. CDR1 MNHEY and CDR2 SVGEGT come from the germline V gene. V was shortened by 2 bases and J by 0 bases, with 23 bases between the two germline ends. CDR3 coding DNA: TGTGCCAGCAGTTACGACGTGGTTCGCAGGGAAGGTTATAGCAATCAGCCCCAGCATTTT. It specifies CASSYDVVRREGYSNQPQHF.

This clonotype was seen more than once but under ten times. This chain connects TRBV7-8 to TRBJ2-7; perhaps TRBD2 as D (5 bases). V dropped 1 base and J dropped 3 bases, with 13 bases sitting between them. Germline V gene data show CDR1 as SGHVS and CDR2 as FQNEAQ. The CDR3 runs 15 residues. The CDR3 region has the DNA TGTGCCAGCAGCTTAGACACTAGGCGCGGCTACGAGCAGTACTTC. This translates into CASSLDTRRGYEQYF.

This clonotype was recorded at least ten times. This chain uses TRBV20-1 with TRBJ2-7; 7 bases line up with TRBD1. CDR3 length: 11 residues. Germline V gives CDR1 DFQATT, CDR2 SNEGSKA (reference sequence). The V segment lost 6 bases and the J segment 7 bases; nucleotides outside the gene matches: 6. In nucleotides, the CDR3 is TGCAGTGCGAACAGGGGTGGAGAGCAGTACTTC. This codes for CSANRGGEQYF.

The CDR3 region is CSASPSAVGNQPQHF. The DNA of the CDR3 is TGCAGTGCTTCCCCCTCGGCAGTAGGCAATCAGCCCCAGCATTTT. V usage is TRBV20-1 and J usage is TRBJ1-5; D is unclear. V dropped 5 bases and J dropped 2 bases, with 16 bases sitting between them. The CDR3 contains 15 residues. CDR1 and CDR2 from the germline V gene are DFQATT and SNEGSKA (reference sequence).

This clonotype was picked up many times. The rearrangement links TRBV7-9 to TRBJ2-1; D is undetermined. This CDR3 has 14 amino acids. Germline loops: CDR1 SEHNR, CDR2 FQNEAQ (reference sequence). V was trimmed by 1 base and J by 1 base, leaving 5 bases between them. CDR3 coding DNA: TGTGCCAGCAGCTTAGAGGGATCCTACAATGAGCAGTTCTTC. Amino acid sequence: CASSLEGSYNEQFF.

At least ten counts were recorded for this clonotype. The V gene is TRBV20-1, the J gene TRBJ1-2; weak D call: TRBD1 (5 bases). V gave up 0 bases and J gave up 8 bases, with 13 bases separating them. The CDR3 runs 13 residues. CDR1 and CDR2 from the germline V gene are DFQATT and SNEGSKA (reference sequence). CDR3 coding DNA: TGCAGTGCTAGAGATCCAGGGAGGTTGGGCTACACCTTC. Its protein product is CSARDPGRLGYTF.

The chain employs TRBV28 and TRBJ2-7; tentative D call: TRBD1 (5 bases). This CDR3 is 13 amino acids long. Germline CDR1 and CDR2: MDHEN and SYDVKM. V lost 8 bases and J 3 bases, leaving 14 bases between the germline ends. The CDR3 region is CASQTPGIYEQYF. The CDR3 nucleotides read TGTGCCAGCCAAACACCAGGGATCTACGAGCAGTACTTC.

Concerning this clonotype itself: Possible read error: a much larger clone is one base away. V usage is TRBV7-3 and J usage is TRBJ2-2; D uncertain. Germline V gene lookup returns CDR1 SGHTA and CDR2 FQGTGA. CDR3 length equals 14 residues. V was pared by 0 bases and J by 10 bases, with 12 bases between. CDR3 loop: CASSLTVNAVELFF. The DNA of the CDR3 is TGTGCCAGCAGCTTAACTGTGAACGCCGTGGAGCTGTTTTTT.

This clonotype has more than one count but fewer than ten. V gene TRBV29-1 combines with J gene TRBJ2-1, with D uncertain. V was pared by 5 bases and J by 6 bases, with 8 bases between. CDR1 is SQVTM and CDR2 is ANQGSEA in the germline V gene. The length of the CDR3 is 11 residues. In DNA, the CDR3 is TGCAGCGTTAACAAGGTCAATGAGCAGTTCTTC. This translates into CSVNKVNEQFF.

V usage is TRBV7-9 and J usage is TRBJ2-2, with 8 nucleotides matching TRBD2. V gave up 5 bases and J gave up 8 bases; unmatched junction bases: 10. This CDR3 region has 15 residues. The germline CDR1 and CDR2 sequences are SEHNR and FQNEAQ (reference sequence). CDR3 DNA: TGTGCCAGCAGCCCGACTAGCGCGTCAGCAGGGGAGCTGTTTTTT. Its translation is CASSPTSASAGELFF.

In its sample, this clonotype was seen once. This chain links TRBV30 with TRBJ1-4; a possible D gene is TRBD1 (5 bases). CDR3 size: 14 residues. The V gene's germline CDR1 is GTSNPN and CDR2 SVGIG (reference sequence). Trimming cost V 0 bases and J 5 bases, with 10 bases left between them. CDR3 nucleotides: TGTGCCTGGAGTGTAAAGGGGCCAAATGAAAAACTGTTTTTT. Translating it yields CAWSVKGPNEKLFF.

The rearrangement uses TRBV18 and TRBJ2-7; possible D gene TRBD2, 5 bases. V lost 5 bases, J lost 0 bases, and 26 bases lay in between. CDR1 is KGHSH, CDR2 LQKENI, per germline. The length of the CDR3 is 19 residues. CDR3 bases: TGTGCCAGCTCAGTGAGGTCGGGAAAGAGGACGGAATTCTCCTACGAGCAGTACTTC. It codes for CASSVRSGKRTEFSYEQYF. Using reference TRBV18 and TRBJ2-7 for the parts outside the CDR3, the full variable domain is NAGVMQNPRHLVRRRGQEARLRCSPMKGHSHVYWYRQLPEEGLKFMVYLQKENIIDESGMPKERFSAEFPKEGPSILRIQQVVRGDSAAYFCASSVRSGKRTEFSYEQYFGPGTRLTVT.

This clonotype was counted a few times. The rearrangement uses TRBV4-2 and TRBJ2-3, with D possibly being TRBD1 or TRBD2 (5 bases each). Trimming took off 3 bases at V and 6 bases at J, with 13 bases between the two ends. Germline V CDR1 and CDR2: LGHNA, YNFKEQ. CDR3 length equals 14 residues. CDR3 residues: CASSHPGPSDTQYF. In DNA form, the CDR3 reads TGTGCCAGCAGCCACCCGGGACCATCGGATACGCAGTATTTT.